This TCR beta chain was identified in a study of T cell repertoires in cytomegalovirus infection (dated by TCRdb to 2018 to 2020). Broadly, across the study: Peptide stimulations targeted recently identified HLA-C-restricted CMV epitopes, whose presentation resists viral immunomodulation, together with well-studied HLA-B-restricted epitopes. The HLA type of each donor mattered for the analysis, because public TCR beta signatures pointed to carriage of CMV infection along with the matching HLA type.

This clonotype was seen more than once but under ten times. Its specific antigen is unknown. The input lacks base qualities; no much larger clone sits a single base away. Study-wide conclusions, independent of this receptor: The ex vivo response was dominated by HLA-C-restricted CMV-specific TCR beta clonotypes, which also provided the single most frequent clonotype in two of eight donors. Carriers of CMV infection plus the relevant HLA type were discriminated by the cumulative frequency of public TCR beta family members in the study cohort and in an independent roughly 380-donor cohort.

The sequencing machine was an Illumina HiSeq 1500. Clones were called with MiXCR by TCRdb after fastp trimmed the public reads at Q25, and only in-frame beta chains were retained. Identical CDR3 protein sequences are pooled into one entry, listed with their most common genes and DNA. In all, the sample holds 640,000 or so distinct CDR3 sequences, and around a third of those were seen once. The ten biggest clones cover 15% to 20% of the sample. What this sample's treatment or condition label stands for: in vitro stimulation with specific CMV peptide epitopes to enrich CMV-specific T cells. This sequence originates from a human donor in good health (CMV status not recorded). Some clones in this sample may be carry-over from other donors' samples. The starting material was cultured PBMCs, obtained from culture after CMV antigen stimulation.

The sequence in DNA is TGTGCCACCAGCGCGGCCTCGGGACTTCAAGAGACCCAGTACTTC. This encodes CATSAASGLQETQYF. This receptor chain uses TRBV24-1 and TRBJ2-5; the best D guess is TRBD2, with 6 bases matching. In the germline V gene, CDR1 corresponds to KGHDR and CDR2 to SFDVKD. The germline ends are 16 bases apart after V is trimmed by 7 bases and J by 2 bases. Reading from cysteine to phenylalanine, the CDR3 counts 15 amino acids. CDR3 DNA is the only sequence kept; it has 45 bases, read in frame from the first base.